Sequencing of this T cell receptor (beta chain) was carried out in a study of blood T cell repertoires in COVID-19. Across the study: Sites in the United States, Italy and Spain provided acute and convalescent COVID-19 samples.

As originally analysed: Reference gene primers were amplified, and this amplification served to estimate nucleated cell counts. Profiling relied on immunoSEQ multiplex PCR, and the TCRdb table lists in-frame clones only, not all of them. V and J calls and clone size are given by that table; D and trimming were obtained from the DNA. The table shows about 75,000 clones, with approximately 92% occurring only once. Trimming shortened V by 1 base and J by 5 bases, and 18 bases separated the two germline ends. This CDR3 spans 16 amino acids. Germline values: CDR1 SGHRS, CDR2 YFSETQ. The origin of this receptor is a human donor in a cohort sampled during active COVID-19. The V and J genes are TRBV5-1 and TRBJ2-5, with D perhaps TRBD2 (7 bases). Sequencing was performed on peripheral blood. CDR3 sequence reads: CASSLSARGAGETQYF. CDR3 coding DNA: TGCGCCAGCAGCTTGTCGGCCCGGGGGGCGGGGGAGACCCAGTACTTC.